These 27 T cell receptor beta chains were all obtained from the same sample, sequenced in a study of T cells in Graves' hyperthyroidism and ophthalmopathy. Amplification of TCR beta CDR3 regions used RNA as the template. HTBI primers drove first-round RT-PCR of the TCR CDR3. TCRdb passed the multiplex PCR reads through MiXCR, listing each CDR3 protein once. The sample gives approximately 610,000 distinct CDR3 sequences, about 15% of which show up once; around 4.5% is in the top ten. The sample taken for sequencing was blood. The origin of the receptors is a woman aged 40 to 55 with Graves' ophthalmopathy.

This clonotype was recorded at least ten times. The chain uses TRBV12-5 and TRBJ2-7; a weak D match, TRBD1 (5 bases). Germline loops: CDR1 LGHNT, CDR2 FRNRAP. The CDR3 spans 13 residues. V lost 4 bases and J 3 bases, leaving 10 bases between the germline ends. CDR3 amino acids: CASGSTGIYEQYF. The CDR3 DNA sequence: TGTGCTAGTGGTTCTACAGGAATCTACGAGCAGTACTTC.

At least ten counts were recorded for this clonotype. The chain is built from TRBV12-3 or TRBV12-4 and TRBJ2-5; TRBD1 matches 9 bases. V was pared by 8 bases and J by 4 bases, with 11 bases of the junction left unmatched. The CDR3 has 15 residues. The CDR3 DNA sequence: TGTGCCAGCCGGGACAGGGTTGCCGGTGGAGAGACCCAGTACTTC. The encoded protein is CASRDRVAGGETQYF.

This clonotype was observed at least ten times. The chain is built from TRBV20-1 and TRBJ1-3; unclear D gene. The CDR3 spans 15 residues. V lost 2 bases, J lost 2 bases, and 13 bases lay in between. Germline V gives CDR1 DFQATT, CDR2 SNEGSKA (reference sequence). The CDR3 protein is CSARSRDGTGNTIYF. CDR3 sequence (DNA): TGCAGTGCTAGATCACGAGACGGAACTGGAAACACCATATATTTT.

This clonotype appeared many times. The chain employs TRBV27 and TRBJ1-1; D unclear. Trimming stripped 2 bases from V and 4 bases from J, with 17 bases between. CDR3 length: 16 residues. Germline V gene sequence: CDR1 MNHEY, CDR2 SMNVEV (reference sequence). CDR3 in amino acids: CASSLVTVGASTEAFF. CDR3 nucleotide sequence: TGTGCCAGCAGTTTAGTGACCGTGGGTGCTAGCACTGAAGCTTTCTTT.

Ten or more counts support this clonotype. The chain links TRBV6-2 or TRBV6-3 to TRBJ2-5, with D possibly being TRBD1 (5 bases). Germline assignment: CDR1 MNHEY and CDR2 SVGEGT. V lost 5 bases to trimming and J lost 2 bases, with 9 bases between them. The CDR3 totals 13 residues. The CDR3 bases are TGTGCCAGCAGTGTGACAGCACAAGAGACCCAGTACTTC. Its translation: CASSVTAQETQYF.

This clonotype was observed many times. A junction end diverges from the germline sequence, so it may reflect a read error. The genes are TRBV12-3 or TRBV12-4 and TRBJ2-5, with D maybe TRBD1 (5 bases). This CDR3 is 14 amino acids long. CDR3 amino acids: CASSLGQRQEAQYF. DNA of the CDR3: TGTGCCAGCAGTTTAGGACAGAGACAAGAGGCCCAGTACTTC.

Only a few counts were recorded for this clonotype. V and J are TRBV30 and TRBJ2-7, with D tentatively TRBD2 (5 bases). The CDR3 length is 13 residues. Trimming cost V 2 bases and J 2 bases, with 10 bases left between them. Germline V gene lookup returns CDR1 GTSNPN and CDR2 SVGIG (reference sequence). The CDR3 coding sequence is TGTGCCTGGAGTATATCCGGGGCCTACGAGCAGTACTTC. It yields the protein CAWSISGAYEQYF.

In this sample, this clonotype turned up a few times. The rearrangement joins TRBV28 to TRBJ2-5, with D perhaps matching TRBD1 (5 bases). The CDR3 loop spans 13 amino acids. The V gene's germline CDR1 is MDHEN and CDR2 SYDVKM. V was shortened by 6 bases and J by 4 bases, with 12 bases between the two germline ends. CDR3: CASSPDQGETQYF. The CDR3 region has the DNA TGTGCCAGCAGCCCCGACCAGGGAGAGACCCAGTACTTC.

This clonotype occurred many times. The V and J genes are TRBV27 and TRBJ2-7, with TRBD1 matching 8 bases. CDR1 and CDR2 (germline): MNHEY, SMNVEV (reference sequence). The CDR3 is 16 amino acids. Germline trimming cut 5 bases from V and 3 bases from J; bases unmatched to any gene: 12. This CDR3 is CASSDGQGRASYEQYF. The CDR3 DNA sequence: TGTGCCAGCAGTGATGGACAGGGAAGGGCTAGCTACGAGCAGTACTTC.

The table lists this clonotype with many counts. This chain connects TRBV28 to TRBJ2-5, with 7 bases fitting TRBD1. Losses at the gene ends were 4 bases for V and 1 base for J; bases not matched to a gene: 3. The germline CDR1 and CDR2 sequences are MDHEN and SYDVKM. The CDR3 contains 14 residues. The CDR3 DNA is TGTGCCAGCAGTTCGGGACAGATCCAAGAGACCCAGTACTTC. Translated: CASSSGQIQETQYF.

V usage is TRBV28 and J usage is TRBJ1-5; perhaps TRBD1 as D (6 bases). Trimming took off 6 bases at V and 7 bases at J, with 16 bases between the two ends. This CDR3 contains 14 residues. Germline V gene data show CDR1 as MDHEN and CDR2 as SYDVKM. This CDR3 is CASSRPPGQQPQHF. The CDR3 nucleotides read TGTGCCAGCAGCCGACCTCCGGGACAACAGCCCCAGCATTTT.

There are many counts of this clonotype. This chain joins TRBV28 and TRBJ1-1, with D unclear. Between the trimmed V and J ends, which lost 7 bases and 4 bases, there was a span of 7 bases. Per germline, CDR1 MDHEN and CDR2 SYDVKM. The CDR3 is 11 residues long. This CDR3 reads CASTAGTEAFF. CDR3 sequence (DNA): TGTGCCAGCACCGCGGGCACTGAAGCTTTCTTT.

At least ten counts were recorded for this clonotype. The chain has TRBV12-3 or TRBV12-4 and TRBJ2-7; 9 nucleotides align to TRBD1. The CDR3 length is 15 residues. V lost 5 bases, J lost 6 bases, and 11 bases stayed unmatched. The DNA of the CDR3 is TGTGCCAGCAGTCCAAACAGGGGGCTCCTTAGCGAGCAGTACTTC. Encoded protein: CASSPNRGLLSEQYF.

The chain recombines TRBV9 with TRBJ2-2, with 13 nucleotides matching TRBD2. The CDR3 has 17 residues. V dropped 0 bases and J dropped 5; count of bases not matched to a gene: 4. Germline CDR1 is SGDLS and CDR2 is YYNGEE. CDR3 bases: TGTGCCAGCAGCGTAGGACTAGCGGGAGGCGGAACCGGGGAGCTGTTTTTT. This gives the protein CASSVGLAGGGTGELFF.

In this sample, this clonotype turned up many times. J is TRBJ2-7 and V is TRBV28, with 11 bases that match TRBD2. CDR1 is MDHEN, CDR2 SYDVKM, per germline. Trimming removed 6 bases from V and 2 bases from J; junction bases left unmatched: 12. The CDR3 extends over 17 amino acids. This CDR3 is CASRPRLAGYHTYEQYF. In nucleotides, the CDR3 is TGTGCCAGCAGACCTCGACTAGCGGGATACCACACCTACGAGCAGTACTTC.

The table lists this clonotype with many counts. Written as DNA, the CDR3 is TGTGCCAGCAGGGTAGGGCTAGCGACGAACACCGGGGAGCTGTTTTTT. This codes for CASRVGLATNTGELFF. The chain recombines TRBV6-1 with TRBJ2-2, with a possible D match to TRBD2 (6 bases). Looked up from germline, CDR1 is MNHNS and CDR2 is SASEGT. CDR3 length: 16 residues. Deletions cut 6 bases from V and 0 bases from J, with 14 bases between.

This clonotype was counted many times. This chain connects TRBV28 to TRBJ1-5; D remains unclear. The CDR3 spans 12 residues. V lost 8 bases to trimming and J lost 5 bases, with 10 bases between them. The germline V gene encodes CDR1 MDHEN and CDR2 SYDVKM. CDR3 loop: CASRTIDQPQHF. For the CDR3, the DNA is TGTGCCAGCCGTACTATAGATCAGCCCCAGCATTTT.

The sample holds many counts of this clonotype. The CDR3 reads CASSPGDGAFF. CDR3 DNA sequence: TGTGCCAGCAGTCCAGGGGATGGAGCTTTCTTT. The rearrangement uses TRBV28 and TRBJ1-1; D perhaps matches TRBD1 (6 bases). CDR1 and CDR2 (germline): MDHEN, SYDVKM. The CDR3 length is 11 residues. V lost 5 bases, J lost 10 bases, and 11 bases lay in between.

This clonotype was seen only once. The chain joins TRBV24-1 to TRBJ1-5, with TRBD1 matching over 7 bases. Germline-derived CDR1 and CDR2 are KGHDR and SFDVKD. The CDR3 is 13 amino acids. The V gene end was trimmed by 10 bases and the J gene end by 4 bases; junction bases not matched to a gene: 6. CDR3 amino acids: CATADRRNQPQHF. In DNA form, the CDR3 reads TGTGCCACAGCGGACAGGCGTAATCAGCCCCAGCATTTT.

This clonotype was counted once. The rearrangement joins TRBV28 to TRBJ2-2; 8 bases are a match to TRBD1. Germline V gives CDR1 MDHEN, CDR2 SYDVKM. The ends lost 3 bases at V and 6 bases at J; junction bases unmatched: 6. CDR3 length equals 15 residues. This CDR3 reads CASSLGRGRSGELFF. The CDR3 coding sequence is TGTGCCAGCAGTTTGGGCAGGGGGCGGTCCGGGGAGCTGTTTTTT.

This clonotype was observed a few times. CDR3 residues: CASSPTSGGGNIQYF. CDR3 DNA sequence: TGCGCCAGCAGCCCGACTTCAGGGGGGGGAAACATTCAGTACTTC. This rearrangement joins TRBV4-3 to TRBJ2-4; TRBD1 or TRBD2 may be the D gene (7 bases each). This CDR3 has 15 residues. In germline, CDR1 is LGHNA, CDR2 YSLEER. V lost 4 bases and J 6 bases, leaving 16 bases between the germline ends.

There are many counts of this clonotype. This chain links TRBV12-3 or TRBV12-4 with TRBJ1-6; no clear D gene. This CDR3 spans 13 amino acids. Trimming pared 6 bases from V and 10 bases from J, leaving 13 bases between. CDR3 DNA sequence: TGTGCCAGCAGGCTATCAAGGGAATCACCCCTCCACTTT. Amino acid sequence: CASRLSRESPLHF.

This clonotype was picked up many times. The CDR3 nucleotides read TGTGCCAGCAGCACGACGACAGACATGAACACTGAAGCTTTCTTT. Translated, it gives CASSTTTDMNTEAFF. This chain joins TRBV12-3 or TRBV12-4 and TRBJ1-1, with D perhaps TRBD1 (5 bases). CDR3 length: 15 amino acids. V dropped 6 bases and J dropped 0 bases, with 14 bases sitting between them.

This clonotype occurred many times. CDR3 sequence reads: CSVSTETNNQPQHF. The CDR3, as DNA: TGCAGCGTTTCGACCGAGACCAATAATCAGCCCCAGCATTTT. The rearrangement links TRBV29-1 to TRBJ1-5; the D is unclear. Trimming took 5 bases from V and 4 from J, leaving 15 bases between them. The length of the CDR3 is 14 residues. Germline assignment: CDR1 SQVTM and CDR2 ANQGSEA.

This clonotype was picked up many times. The chain is built from TRBV11-2 and TRBJ2-7, with no clear D. Germline CDR1 SGHAT, CDR2 FQNNGV. The ends were cut back, 5 bases at V and 7 bases at J, with 12 bases in the middle. CDR3 length: 12 amino acids. CDR3 nucleotide sequence: TGTGCCAGCAGCGAACGCCTTTCGGAGCAGTACTTC. It yields the protein CASSERLSEQYF.

This clonotype has a count of ten or more. The chain has TRBV28 and TRBJ2-2, with D perhaps assigned TRBD1 or TRBD2 (5 bases each). The CDR3 runs to 14 residues. CDR1 and CDR2 (germline): MDHEN, SYDVKM. Trimming left V 5 bases short and J 7 bases short, with 14 bases between. The CDR3 here is CASSPQPGRGELFF. CDR3 bases: TGTGCCAGCAGTCCACAACCGGGGCGCGGGGAGCTGTTTTTT.

In its sample, this clonotype was seen many times. The chain recombines TRBV12-3 or TRBV12-4 with TRBJ1-1; D call uncertain. The V and J ends lost 7 bases and 1 base respectively, with 13 bases between them. This CDR3 has 14 residues. The CDR3 sequence is CASTRARPNTEAFF. DNA for the CDR3: TGTGCCAGCACCCGGGCGCGCCCGAACACTGAAGCTTTCTTT.